A selection of T cell receptor beta chains follows, all from one sample in a study of blood T cell repertoires in COVID-19. Produced via immunoSEQ multiplex PCR; TCRdb's table is partial and in-frame only. The top ten hold approximately 4.3% of the sample, which has 270,000 or so clones, more than 85% seen once. Material: peripheral blood. These TCRs come from a man aged 40-55 years with acute or convalescent COVID-19. CDR3s include the opening cysteine and the closing phenylalanine or tryptophan. Each record gives: V gene, J gene, CDR3 protein.

v_call: TRBV6-2/TRBV6-3; j_call: TRBJ1-5; cdr3_aa: CASSYSNPSYSNQPQHF
v_call: TRBV2; j_call: TRBJ1-2; cdr3_aa: CASKREVDYTF
v_call: TRBV20-1; j_call: TRBJ2-7; cdr3_aa: CSAQGGYEQYF
v_call: TRBV2; j_call: TRBJ2-7; cdr3_aa: CASRPGQGLSGHYEQYF
v_call: TRBV19; j_call: TRBJ1-1; cdr3_aa: CASKRGINTEAFF
v_call: TRBV10-3; j_call: TRBJ1-2; cdr3_aa: CAIGGLDSNYGYTF
v_call: TRBV13; j_call: TRBJ1-1; cdr3_aa: CASSPRQGRTEAFF
v_call: TRBV7-2; j_call: TRBJ1-2; cdr3_aa: CASSLYGTGGAGYTF
v_call: TRBV13; j_call: TRBJ2-3; cdr3_aa: CASSLRPAGVGDTQYF
v_call: TRBV7-6; j_call: TRBJ2-2; cdr3_aa: CASSLRGGGELFF
v_call: TRBV6-6; j_call: TRBJ2-1; cdr3_aa: CASDPGQGNEQFF
v_call: TRBV6-2/TRBV6-3; j_call: TRBJ1-5; cdr3_aa: CASSYPEDFYQPQHF
v_call: TRBV11-3; j_call: TRBJ2-2; cdr3_aa: CASSPGGLSTGELFF
v_call: TRBV7-9; j_call: TRBJ1-6; cdr3_aa: CASSLTNSPLHF
v_call: TRBV9; j_call: TRBJ1-1; cdr3_aa: CASSVGREGWTEAFF
v_call: TRBV7-9; j_call: TRBJ2-7; cdr3_aa: CASSLFGGPDEQYF
v_call: TRBV7-2; j_call: TRBJ1-2; cdr3_aa: CASSLTTGAGYTF